This TCR beta chain was recovered during a study of early T cells in non-severe SARS-CoV-2 infection. Study-level information: Chains from this unsorted whole-blood bulk RNA could not be paired. Study-level findings and limits: Sequences matched to VDJdb favored anti-spike CD8 responses, while private and CD4 specificities were missed.

Each cDNA molecule carried a unique molecular identifier. Via MiXCR, TCRdb re-called the 5' RACE reads, giving one row per CDR3 protein. The top ten clones hold around 10% of a sample with about 36,000 distinct CDR3 sequences, nearly 10% of them seen once. Germline CDR1 is SGHVS and CDR2 is FNYEAQ. The CDR3 contains 10 residues. With respect to this clonotype: Antigen specificity is unknown.

Material for sequencing was whole blood. The chain couples TRBV7-6 to TRBJ2-7; unclear D gene. This clonotype was obtained from an adult who was a healthcare worker with PCR-confirmed SARS-CoV-2 infection or an uninfected control (not recorded which). This CDR3 reads CGAYFYEQYF. CDR3 nucleotides: TGTGGGGCATATTTCTACGAGCAGTACTTC. Together with reference TRBV7-6 and TRBJ2-7, the CDR3 gives the full variable domain: GAGVSQSPRYKVTKRGQDVALRCDPISGHVSLYWYRQALGQGPEFLTYFNYEAQQDKSGLPNDRFSAERPEGSISTLTIQRTEQRDSAMYRCGAYFYEQYFGPGTRLTVT.